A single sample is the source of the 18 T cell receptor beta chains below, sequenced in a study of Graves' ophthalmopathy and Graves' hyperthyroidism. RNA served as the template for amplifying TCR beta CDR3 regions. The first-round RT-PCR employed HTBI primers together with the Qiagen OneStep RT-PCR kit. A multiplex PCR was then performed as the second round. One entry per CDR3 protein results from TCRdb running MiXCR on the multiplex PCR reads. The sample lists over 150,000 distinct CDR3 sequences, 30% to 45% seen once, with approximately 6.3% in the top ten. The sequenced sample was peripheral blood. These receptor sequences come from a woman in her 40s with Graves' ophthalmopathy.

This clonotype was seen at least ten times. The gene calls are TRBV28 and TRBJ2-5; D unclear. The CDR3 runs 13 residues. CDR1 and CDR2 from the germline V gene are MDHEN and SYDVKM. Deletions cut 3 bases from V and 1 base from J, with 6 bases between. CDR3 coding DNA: TGTGCCAGCAGTTTGAGCTCCCAAGAGACCCAGTACTTC. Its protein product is CASSLSSQETQYF.

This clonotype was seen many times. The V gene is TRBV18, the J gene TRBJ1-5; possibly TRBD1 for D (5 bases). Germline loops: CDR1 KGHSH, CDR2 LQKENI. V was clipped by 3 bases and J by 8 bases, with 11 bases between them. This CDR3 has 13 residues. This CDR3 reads CASSPAGGEPQHF. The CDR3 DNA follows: TGTGCCAGCTCACCCGCCGGGGGTGAGCCCCAGCATTTT. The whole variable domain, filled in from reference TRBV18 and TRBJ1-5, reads NAGVMQNPRHLVRRRGQEARLRCSPMKGHSHVYWYRQLPEEGLKFMVYLQKENIIDESGMPKERFSAEFPKEGPSILRIQQVVRGDSAAYFCASSPAGGEPQHFGDGTRLSIL.

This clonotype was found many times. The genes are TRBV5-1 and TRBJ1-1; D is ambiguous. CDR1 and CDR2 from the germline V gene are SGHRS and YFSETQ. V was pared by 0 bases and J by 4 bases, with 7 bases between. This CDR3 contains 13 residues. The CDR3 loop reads CASSLGPTTEAFF. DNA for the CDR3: TGCGCCAGCAGCTTGGGACCGACCACTGAAGCTTTCTTT.

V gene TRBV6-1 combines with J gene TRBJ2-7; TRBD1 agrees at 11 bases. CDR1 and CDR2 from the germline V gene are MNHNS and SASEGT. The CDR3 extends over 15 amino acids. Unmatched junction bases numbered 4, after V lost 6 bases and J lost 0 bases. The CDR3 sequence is CASRPGQGVSYEQYF. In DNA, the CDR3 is TGTGCCAGCAGGCCGGGACAGGGGGTCTCCTACGAGCAGTACTTC.

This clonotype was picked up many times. The CDR3, as DNA: TGTGCCAGCAGTCCCGACAGCGGCTCACCCCTCCACTTT. Amino acid sequence: CASSPDSGSPLHF. The chain employs TRBV6-1 and TRBJ1-6; a weak D match, TRBD1 (5 bases). The CDR3 runs to 13 residues. The V gene lost 5 bases and the J gene lost 10 bases, with 12 bases spanning the gap. CDR1 and CDR2 from the germline V gene are MNHNS and SASEGT.

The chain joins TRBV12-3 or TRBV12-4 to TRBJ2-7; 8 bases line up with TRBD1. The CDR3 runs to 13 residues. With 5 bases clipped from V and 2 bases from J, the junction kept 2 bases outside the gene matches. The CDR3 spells CASSQGAAYEQYF. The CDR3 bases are TGTGCCAGCAGTCAGGGGGCGGCCTACGAGCAGTACTTC.

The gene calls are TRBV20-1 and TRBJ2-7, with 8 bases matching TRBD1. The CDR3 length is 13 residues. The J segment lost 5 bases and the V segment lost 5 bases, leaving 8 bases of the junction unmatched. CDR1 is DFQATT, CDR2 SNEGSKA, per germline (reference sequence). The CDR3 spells CSARTGGRNEQYF. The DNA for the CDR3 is TGCAGTGCTCGAACAGGGGGGAGGAACGAGCAGTACTTC.

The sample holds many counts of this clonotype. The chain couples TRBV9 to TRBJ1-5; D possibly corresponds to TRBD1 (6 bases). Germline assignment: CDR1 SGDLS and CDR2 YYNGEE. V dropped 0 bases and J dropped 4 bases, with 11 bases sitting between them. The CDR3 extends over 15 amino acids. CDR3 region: CASSVEAGANQPQHF. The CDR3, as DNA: TGTGCCAGCAGCGTAGAGGCAGGGGCTAATCAGCCCCAGCATTTT. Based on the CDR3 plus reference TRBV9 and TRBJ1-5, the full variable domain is DSGVTQTPKHLITATGQRVTLRCSPRSGDLSVYWYQQSLDQGLQFLIQYYNGEERAKGNILERFSAQQFPDLHSELNLSSLELGDSALYFCASSVEAGANQPQHFGDGTRLSIL.

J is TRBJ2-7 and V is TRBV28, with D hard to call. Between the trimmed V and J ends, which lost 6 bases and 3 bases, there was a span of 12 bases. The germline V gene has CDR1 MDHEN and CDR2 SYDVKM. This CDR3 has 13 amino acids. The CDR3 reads CASRSALVYEQYF. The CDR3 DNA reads TGTGCCAGCAGATCAGCGCTCGTCTACGAGCAGTACTTC. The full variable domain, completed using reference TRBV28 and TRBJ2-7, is DVKVTQSSRYLVKRTGEKVFLECVQDMDHENMFWYRQDPGLGLRLIYFSYDVKMKEKGDIPEGYSVSREKKERFSLILESASTNQTSMYLCASRSALVYEQYFGPGTRLTVT.

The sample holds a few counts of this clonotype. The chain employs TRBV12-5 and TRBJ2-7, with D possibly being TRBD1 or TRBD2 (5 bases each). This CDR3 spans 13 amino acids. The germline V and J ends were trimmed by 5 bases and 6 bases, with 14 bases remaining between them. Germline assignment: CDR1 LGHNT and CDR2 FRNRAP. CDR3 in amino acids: CASGRDGAFEQYF. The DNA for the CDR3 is TGTGCTAGTGGTAGGGACGGCGCCTTCGAGCAGTACTTC.

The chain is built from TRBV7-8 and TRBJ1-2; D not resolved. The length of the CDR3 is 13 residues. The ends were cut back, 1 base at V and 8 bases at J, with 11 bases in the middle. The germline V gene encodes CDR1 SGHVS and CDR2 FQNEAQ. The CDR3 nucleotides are TGTGCCAGCAGCTTAGGCGGGCTTGGGGGCTACACCTTC. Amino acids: CASSLGGLGGYTF.

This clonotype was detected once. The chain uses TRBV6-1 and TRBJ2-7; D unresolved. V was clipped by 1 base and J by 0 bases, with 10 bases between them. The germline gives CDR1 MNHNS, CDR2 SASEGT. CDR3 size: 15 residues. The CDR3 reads CASSEGVRSSYEQYF. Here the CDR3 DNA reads TGTGCCAGCAGTGAAGGGGTCAGAAGCTCCTACGAGCAGTACTTC.

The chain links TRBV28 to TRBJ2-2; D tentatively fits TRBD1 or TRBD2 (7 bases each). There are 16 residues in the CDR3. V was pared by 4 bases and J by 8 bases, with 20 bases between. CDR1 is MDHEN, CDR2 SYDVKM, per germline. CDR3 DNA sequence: TGTGCCAGCAGTTCGCAGGGGGAAAGAGCGGGAGGGGAGCTGTTTTTT. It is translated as CASSSQGERAGGELFF.

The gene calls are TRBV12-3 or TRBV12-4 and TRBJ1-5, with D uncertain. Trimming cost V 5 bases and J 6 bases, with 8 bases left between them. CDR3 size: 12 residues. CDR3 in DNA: TGTGCCAGCAGTCCCAGAGGTCAGCCCCAGCATTTT. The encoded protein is CASSPRGQPQHF.

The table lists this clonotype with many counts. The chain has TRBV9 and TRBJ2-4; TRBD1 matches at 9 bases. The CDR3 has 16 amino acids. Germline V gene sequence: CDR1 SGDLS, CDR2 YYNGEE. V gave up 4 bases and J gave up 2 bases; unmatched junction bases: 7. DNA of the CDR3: TGTGCCAGCAGCCCGGGGGACAGGGTTCCCAAAAACATTCAGTACTTC. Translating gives CASSPGDRVPKNIQYF.

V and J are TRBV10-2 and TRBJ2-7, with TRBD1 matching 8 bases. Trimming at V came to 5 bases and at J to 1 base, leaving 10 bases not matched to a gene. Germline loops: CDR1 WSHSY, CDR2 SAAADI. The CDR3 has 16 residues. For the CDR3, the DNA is TGCGCCAGCAGTTTTAACCCAGGGGGCGGTTCCTACGAGCAGTACTTC. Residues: CASSFNPGGGSYEQYF.

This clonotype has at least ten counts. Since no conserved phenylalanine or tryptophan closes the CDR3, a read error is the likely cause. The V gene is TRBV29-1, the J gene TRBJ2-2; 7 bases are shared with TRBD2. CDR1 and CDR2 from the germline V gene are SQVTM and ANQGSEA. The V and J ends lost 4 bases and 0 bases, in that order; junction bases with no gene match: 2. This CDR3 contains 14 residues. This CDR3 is CSVGSGTNTGELFL. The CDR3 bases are TGCAGCGTTGGCAGCGGGACGAACACCGGGGAGCTGTTTTTA.

The CDR3 is CASSSPPGNTIYF. The CDR3, as DNA: TGTGCCAGCAGTTCCCCACCTGGAAACACCATATATTTT. J is TRBJ1-3 and V is TRBV28; D is unclear. V lost 4 bases and J 2 bases, leaving 6 bases between the germline ends. This CDR3 spans 13 amino acids. Germline V gene lookup returns CDR1 MDHEN and CDR2 SYDVKM. The variable domain in full, with the rest retrieved from reference TRBV28 and TRBJ1-3, is DVKVTQSSRYLVKRTGEKVFLECVQDMDHENMFWYRQDPGLGLRLIYFSYDVKMKEKGDIPEGYSVSREKKERFSLILESASTNQTSMYLCASSSPPGNTIYFGEGSWLTVV.